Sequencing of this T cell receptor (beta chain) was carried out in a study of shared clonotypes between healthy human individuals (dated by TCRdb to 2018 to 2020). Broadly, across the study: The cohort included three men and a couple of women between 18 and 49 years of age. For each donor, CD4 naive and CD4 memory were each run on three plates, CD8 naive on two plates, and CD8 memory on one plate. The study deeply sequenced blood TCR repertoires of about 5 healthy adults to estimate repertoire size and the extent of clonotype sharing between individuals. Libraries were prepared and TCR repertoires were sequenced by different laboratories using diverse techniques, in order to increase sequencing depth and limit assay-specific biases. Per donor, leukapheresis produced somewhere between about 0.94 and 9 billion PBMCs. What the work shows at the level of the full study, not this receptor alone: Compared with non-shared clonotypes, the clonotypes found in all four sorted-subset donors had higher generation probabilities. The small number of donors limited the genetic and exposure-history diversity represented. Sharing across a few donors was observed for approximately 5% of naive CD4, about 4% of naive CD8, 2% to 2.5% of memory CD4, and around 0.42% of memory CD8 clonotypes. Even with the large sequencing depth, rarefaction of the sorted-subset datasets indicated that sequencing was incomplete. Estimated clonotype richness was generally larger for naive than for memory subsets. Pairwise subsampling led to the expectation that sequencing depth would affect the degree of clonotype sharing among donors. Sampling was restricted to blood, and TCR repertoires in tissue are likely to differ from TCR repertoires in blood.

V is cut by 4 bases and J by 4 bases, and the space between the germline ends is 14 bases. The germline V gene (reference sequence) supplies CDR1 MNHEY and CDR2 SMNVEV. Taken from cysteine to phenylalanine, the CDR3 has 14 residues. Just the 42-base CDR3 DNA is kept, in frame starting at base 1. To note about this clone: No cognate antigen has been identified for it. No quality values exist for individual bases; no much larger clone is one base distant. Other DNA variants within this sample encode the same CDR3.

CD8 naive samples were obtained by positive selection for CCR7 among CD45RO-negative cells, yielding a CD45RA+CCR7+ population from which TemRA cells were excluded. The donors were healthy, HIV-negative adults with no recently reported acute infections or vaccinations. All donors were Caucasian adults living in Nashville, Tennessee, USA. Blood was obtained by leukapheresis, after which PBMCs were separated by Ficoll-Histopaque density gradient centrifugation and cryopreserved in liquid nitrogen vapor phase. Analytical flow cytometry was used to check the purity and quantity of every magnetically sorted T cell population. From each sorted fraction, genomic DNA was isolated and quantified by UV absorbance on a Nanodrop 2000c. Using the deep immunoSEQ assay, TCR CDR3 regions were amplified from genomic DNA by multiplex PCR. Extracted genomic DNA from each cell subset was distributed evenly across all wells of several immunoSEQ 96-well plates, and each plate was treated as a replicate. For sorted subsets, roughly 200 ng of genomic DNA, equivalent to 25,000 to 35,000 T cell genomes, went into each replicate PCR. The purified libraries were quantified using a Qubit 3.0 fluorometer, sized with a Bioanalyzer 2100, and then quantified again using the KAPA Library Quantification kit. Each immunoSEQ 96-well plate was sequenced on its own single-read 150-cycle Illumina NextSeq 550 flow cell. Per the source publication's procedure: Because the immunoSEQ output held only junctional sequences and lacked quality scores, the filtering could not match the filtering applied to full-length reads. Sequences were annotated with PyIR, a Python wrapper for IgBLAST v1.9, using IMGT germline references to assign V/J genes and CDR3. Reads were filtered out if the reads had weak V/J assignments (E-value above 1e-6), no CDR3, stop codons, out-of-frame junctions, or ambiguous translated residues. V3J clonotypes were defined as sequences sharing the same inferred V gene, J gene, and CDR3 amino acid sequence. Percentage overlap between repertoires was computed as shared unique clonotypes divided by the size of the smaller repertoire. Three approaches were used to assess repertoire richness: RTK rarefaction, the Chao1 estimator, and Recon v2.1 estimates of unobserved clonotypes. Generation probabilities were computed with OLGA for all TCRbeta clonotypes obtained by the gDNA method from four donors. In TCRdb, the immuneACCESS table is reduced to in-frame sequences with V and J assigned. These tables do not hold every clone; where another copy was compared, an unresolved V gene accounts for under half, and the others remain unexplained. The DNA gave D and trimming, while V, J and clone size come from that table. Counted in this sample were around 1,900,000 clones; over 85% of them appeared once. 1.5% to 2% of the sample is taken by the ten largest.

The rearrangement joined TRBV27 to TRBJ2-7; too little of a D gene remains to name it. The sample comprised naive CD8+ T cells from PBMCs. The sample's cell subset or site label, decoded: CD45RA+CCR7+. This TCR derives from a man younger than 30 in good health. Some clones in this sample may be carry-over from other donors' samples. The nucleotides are TGTGCCAGCAGTTCTCCCGCCGGCGGTTACGAGCAGTACTTC. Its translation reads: CASSSPAGGYEQYF.